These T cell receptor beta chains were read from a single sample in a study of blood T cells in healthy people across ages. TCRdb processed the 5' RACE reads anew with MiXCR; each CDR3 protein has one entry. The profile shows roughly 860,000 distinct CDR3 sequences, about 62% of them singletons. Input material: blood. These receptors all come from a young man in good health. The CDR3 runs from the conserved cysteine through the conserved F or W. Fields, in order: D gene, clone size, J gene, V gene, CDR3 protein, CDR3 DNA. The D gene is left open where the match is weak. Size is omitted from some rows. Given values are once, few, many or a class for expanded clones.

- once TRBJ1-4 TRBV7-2 CASKAGGGNEKLFF TGTGCCAGCAAAGCGGGGGGAGGAAATGAAAAACTGTTTTTT
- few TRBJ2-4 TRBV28 CASSLFSHWGTKNIQYF TGTGCCAGCAGTTTATTTTCCCATTGGGGTACCAAAAACATTCAGTACTTC
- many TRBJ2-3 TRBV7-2 CASSLGPADTQYF TGTGCCAGCAGCTTAGGCCCTGCGGATACGCAGTATTTT
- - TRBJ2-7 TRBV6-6 CASSPGGERYEQYF TGTGCCAGCAGCCCCGGAGGTGAACGATACGAGCAGTACTTC
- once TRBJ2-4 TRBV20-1 CSARDSQGTGWNIQYF TGCAGTGCTAGAGATTCCCAGGGGACGGGGTGGAACATTCAGTACTTC
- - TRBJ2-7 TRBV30 CAWSVSVEQYF TGTGCCTGGAGTGTATCCGTCGAGCAGTACTTC
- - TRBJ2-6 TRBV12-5 CASGSPGPQLSGANVLTF TGTGCTAGTGGTTCCCCGGGACCGCAACTCTCTGGGGCCAACGTCCTGACTTTC
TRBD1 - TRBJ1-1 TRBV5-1 CASGSTGGTEAFF TGCGCCAGTGGTAGTACAGGGGGAACTGAAGCTTTCTTT
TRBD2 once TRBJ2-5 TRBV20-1 CSARATSGGRYQETQYF TGCAGTGCTAGAGCGACTAGCGGGGGCCGGTACCAAGAGACCCAGTACTTC
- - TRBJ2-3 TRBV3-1 CASSQGGGTTDTQYF TGTGCCAGCAGCCAAGGTGGGGGCACGACAGATACGCAGTATTTT
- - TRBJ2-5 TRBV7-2 CASSFSVETQYF TGTGCCAGCAGCTTTAGTGTCGAGACCCAGTACTTC
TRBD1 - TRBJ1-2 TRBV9 CASSVGTGDYGYTF TGTGCCAGCAGCGTAGGGACAGGGGATTATGGCTACACCTTC
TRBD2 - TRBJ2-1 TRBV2 CASIAGGGNEQFF TGTGCCAGCATAGCGGGGGGGGGCAATGAGCAGTTCTTC
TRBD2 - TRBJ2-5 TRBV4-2 CASSQDWISGGAWEQYF TGTGCCAGCAGCCAAGATTGGATTAGCGGGGGAGCTTGGGAGCAGTACTTC
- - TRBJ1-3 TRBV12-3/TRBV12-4 CASNYQGTSGNTIYF TGTGCCAGCAACTATCAGGGTACCTCTGGAAACACCATATATTTT
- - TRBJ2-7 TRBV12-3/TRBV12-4 CASSPGGGQTYEQYF TGTGCCAGCAGCCCCGGGGGCGGCCAGACCTACGAGCAGTACTTC
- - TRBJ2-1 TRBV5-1 CASSSGVGQINNEQFF TGCGCCAGCAGCTCGGGCGTCGGGCAGATAAACAATGAGCAGTTCTTC
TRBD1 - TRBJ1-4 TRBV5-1 CASSQSPGQGNEKLFF TGCGCCAGCAGCCAAAGCCCGGGACAGGGGAATGAAAAACTGTTTTTT
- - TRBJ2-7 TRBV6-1 CASSALMGPSGEQYF TGTGCCAGCAGTGCACTTATGGGACCCTCGGGCGAGCAGTACTTC
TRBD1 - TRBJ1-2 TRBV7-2 CASSSSLTGASGYTF TGTGCCAGCAGCTCTTCTCTTACAGGGGCTAGTGGCTACACCTTC
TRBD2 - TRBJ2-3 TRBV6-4 CARWTSGGTDTQYF TGTGCCAGATGGACTAGCGGGGGGACAGATACGCAGTATTTT
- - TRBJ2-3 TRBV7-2 CASSLDFSQGQDTQYF TGTGCCAGCAGCTTAGATTTTAGTCAGGGACAAGATACGCAGTATTTT
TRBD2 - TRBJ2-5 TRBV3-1 CASSTATGGGETQYF TGTGCCAGCAGCACCGCTACGGGGGGAGGAGAGACCCAGTACTTC
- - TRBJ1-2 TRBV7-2 CASNRQSRDYGYTF TGTGCCAGCAACCGACAGTCCCGGGACTATGGCTACACCTTC
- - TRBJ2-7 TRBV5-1 CASSWRAYEQYF TGCGCCAGCAGCTGGAGGGCCTACGAGCAGTACTTC
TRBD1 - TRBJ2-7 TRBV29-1 CSVQRGDRGYEQYF TGCAGCGTTCAAAGGGGGGACAGGGGGTACGAGCAGTACTTC
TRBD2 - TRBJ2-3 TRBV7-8 CASSLARTSSTDTQYF TGTGCCAGCAGCTTAGCCAGGACTAGCTCCACAGATACGCAGTATTTT
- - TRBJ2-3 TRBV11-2 CASSPWTKDQDTQYF TGTGCCAGCAGCCCCTGGACAAAGGATCAAGATACGCAGTATTTT
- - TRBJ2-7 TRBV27 CASSFGASSYEQYF TGTGCCAGCAGTTTTGGCGCCTCTTCTTACGAGCAGTACTTC
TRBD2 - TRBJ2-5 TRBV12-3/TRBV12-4 CASGLWGGMETQYF TGTGCCAGCGGTTTATGGGGGGGAATGGAGACCCAGTACTTC
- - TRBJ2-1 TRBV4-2 CASSPDGRHNEQFF TGTGCCAGCAGCCCCGACGGACGACACAATGAGCAGTTCTTC
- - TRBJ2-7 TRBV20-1 CSAISLEGRKDYEQYF TGCAGTGCTATAAGTTTGGAAGGCAGAAAAGACTACGAGCAGTACTTC
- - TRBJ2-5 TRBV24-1 CAASDDRFRKTQYF TGTGCCGCCAGTGATGACAGGTTTCGAAAGACCCAGTACTTC
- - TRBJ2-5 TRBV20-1 CSGAQPQETQYF TGCAGTGGGGCCCAGCCCCAAGAGACCCAGTACTTC
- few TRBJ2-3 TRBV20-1 CSAKPQDRQYF TGCAGTGCCAAACCCCAGGACAGGCAGTATTTT
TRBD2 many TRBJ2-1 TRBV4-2 CASSQTSGGDNEQFF TGTGCCAGCAGCCAAACTAGCGGGGGGGACAATGAGCAGTTCTTC
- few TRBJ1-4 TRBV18 CASSPLTATTNEKLFF TGTGCCAGCTCACCACTCACAGCGACAACTAATGAAAAACTGTTTTTT